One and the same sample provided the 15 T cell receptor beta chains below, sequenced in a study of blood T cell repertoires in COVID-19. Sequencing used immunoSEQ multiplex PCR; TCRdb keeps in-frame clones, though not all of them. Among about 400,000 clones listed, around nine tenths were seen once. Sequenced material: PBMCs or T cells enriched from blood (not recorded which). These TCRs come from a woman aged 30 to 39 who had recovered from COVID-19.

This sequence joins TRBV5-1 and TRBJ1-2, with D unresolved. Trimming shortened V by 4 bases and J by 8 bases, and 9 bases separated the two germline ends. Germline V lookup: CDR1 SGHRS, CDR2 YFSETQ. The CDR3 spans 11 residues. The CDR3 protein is CASSPGEGYTF. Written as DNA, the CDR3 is TGCGCCAGCAGCCCCGGGGAAGGCTACACCTTC.

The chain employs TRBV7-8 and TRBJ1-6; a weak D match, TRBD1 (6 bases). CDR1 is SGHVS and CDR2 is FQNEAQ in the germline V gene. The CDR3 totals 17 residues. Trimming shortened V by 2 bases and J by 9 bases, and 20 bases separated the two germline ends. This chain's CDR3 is CASSLFGGPVAGSPLHF. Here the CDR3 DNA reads TGTGCCAGCAGCTTATTCGGGGGCCCCGTAGCGGGTTCACCCCTCCACTTT.

CDR3 sequence reads: CASSAGDSEAFF. In nucleotides, the CDR3 is TGTGCCAGCAGTGCGGGGGACTCTGAAGCTTTCTTT. This chain joins TRBV25-1 and TRBJ1-1; D perhaps matches TRBD1 (5 bases). Germline V lookup: CDR1 MGHDK, CDR2 SYGVNS. This CDR3 region has 12 residues. V gave up 4 bases and J gave up 6 bases, with 9 bases separating them.

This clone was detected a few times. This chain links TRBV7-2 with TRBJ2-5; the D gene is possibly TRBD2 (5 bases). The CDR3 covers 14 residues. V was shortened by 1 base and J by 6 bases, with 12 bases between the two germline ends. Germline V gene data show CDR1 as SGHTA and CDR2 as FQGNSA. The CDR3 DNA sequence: TGTGCCAGCAGCTTAGGAGGGTTTGGGAAGACCCAGTACTTC. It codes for CASSLGGFGKTQYF.

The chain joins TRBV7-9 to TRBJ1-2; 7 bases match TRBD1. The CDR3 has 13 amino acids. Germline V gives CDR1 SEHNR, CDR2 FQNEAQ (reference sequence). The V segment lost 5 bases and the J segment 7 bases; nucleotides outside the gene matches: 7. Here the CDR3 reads CASSLGQAGGYTF. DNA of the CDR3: TGTGCCAGCAGCCTAGGACAGGCTGGTGGCTACACCTTC.

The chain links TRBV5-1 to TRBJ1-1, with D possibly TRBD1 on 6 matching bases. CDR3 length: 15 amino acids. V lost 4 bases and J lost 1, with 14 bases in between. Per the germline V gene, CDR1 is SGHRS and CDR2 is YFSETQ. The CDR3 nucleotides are TGCGCCAGCAGCCAGGGACACAACCAGAACACTGAAGCTTTCTTT. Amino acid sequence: CASSQGHNQNTEAFF.

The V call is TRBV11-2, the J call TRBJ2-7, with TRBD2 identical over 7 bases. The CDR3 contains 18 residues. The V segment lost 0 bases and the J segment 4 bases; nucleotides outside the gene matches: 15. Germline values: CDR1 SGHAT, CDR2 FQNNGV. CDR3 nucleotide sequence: TGTGCCAGCAGCTTAGAAGGGCTCGGGCGGGGGAAGAATTACGAGCAGTACTTC. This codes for CASSLEGLGRGKNYEQYF.

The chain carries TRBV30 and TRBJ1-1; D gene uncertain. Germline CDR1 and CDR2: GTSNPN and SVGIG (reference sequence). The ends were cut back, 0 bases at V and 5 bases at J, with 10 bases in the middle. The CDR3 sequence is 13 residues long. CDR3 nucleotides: TGTGCCTGGAGTGTACGAGGAGGGACTGAAGCTTTCTTT. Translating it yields CAWSVRGGTEAFF. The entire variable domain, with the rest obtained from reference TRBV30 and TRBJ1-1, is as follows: SQTIHQWPATLVQPVGSPLSLECTVEGTSNPNLYWYRQAAGRGLQLLFYSVGIGQISSEVPQNLSASRPQDRQFILSSKKLLLSDSGFYLCAWSVRGGTEAFFGQGTRLTVV.

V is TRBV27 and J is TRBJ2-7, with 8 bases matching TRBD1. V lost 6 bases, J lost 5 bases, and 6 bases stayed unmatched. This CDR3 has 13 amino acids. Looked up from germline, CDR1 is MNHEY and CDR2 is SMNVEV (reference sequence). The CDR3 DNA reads TGTGCCAGCAGCCCCTTGACAGGGGACGAGCAGTACTTC. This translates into CASSPLTGDEQYF.

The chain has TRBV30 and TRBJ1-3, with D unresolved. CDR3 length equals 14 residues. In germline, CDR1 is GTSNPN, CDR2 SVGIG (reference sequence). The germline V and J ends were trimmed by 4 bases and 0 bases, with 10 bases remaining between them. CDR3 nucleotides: TGTGCCTGGACCAGGATGACCTCTGGAAACACCATATATTTT. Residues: CAWTRMTSGNTIYF. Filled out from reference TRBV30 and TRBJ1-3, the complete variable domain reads SQTIHQWPATLVQPVGSPLSLECTVEGTSNPNLYWYRQAAGRGLQLLFYSVGIGQISSEVPQNLSASRPQDRQFILSSKKLLLSDSGFYLCAWTRMTSGNTIYFGEGSWLTVV.

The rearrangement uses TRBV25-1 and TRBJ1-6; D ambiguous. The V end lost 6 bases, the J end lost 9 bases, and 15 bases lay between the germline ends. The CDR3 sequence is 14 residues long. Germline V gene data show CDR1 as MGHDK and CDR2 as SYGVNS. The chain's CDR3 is CASSPPVVGSPLHF. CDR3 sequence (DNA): TGTGCCAGCAGCCCCCCCGTAGTTGGTTCACCCCTCCACTTT.

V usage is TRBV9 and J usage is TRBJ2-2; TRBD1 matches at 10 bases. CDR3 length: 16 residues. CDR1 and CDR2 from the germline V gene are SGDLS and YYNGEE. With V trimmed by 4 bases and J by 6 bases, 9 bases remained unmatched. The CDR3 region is CASSRAGTGAAGELFF. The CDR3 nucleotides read TGTGCCAGCAGCCGCGCCGGGACAGGGGCCGCCGGGGAGCTGTTTTTT.

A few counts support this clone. CDR3 in amino acids: CSVGTGVRPEAFF. CDR3 sequence (DNA): TGCAGCGTAGGGACAGGGGTACGTCCTGAAGCTTTCTTT. V gene TRBV29-1 combines with J gene TRBJ1-1; 10 nucleotides agree with TRBD1. The CDR3 sequence is 13 residues long. CDR1 is SQVTM, CDR2 ANQGSEA, per germline. Unmatched junction bases numbered 7, after V lost 6 bases and J lost 6 bases.

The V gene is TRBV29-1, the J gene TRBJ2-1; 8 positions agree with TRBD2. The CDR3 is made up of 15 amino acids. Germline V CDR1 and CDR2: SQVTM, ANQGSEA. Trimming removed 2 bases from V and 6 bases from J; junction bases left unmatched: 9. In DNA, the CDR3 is TGCAGCGTTGAAAACCCGGGACTAGTAGGCAATGAGCAGTTCTTC. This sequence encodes CSVENPGLVGNEQFF.

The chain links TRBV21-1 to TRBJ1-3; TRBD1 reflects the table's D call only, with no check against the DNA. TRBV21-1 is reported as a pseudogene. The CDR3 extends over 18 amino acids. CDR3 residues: CASSTQKRKGGSGNTIYF. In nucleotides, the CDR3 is TGTGCCAGCAGCACTCAAAAGAGGAAAGGGGGCTCTGGAAACACCATATATTTT.